This T cell receptor (beta chain) was identified in a study of Ad26.COV2.S vaccination and SARS-CoV-2 variants (dated by TCRdb to the early 2020s). Some background on the complete study: Donors in the vaccine arm were drawn from COV1001, a phase I-IIa trial of Ad26.COV2.S in healthy adults that was multicentre, randomized, double-blind and placebo-controlled. Ad26.COV2.S was administered intramuscularly at a dose of 5x10^10 or 1x10^11 viral particles, either as one shot or as two shots given 56 days apart. Sequencing of the TCRbeta repertoire served to evaluate the specificity and breadth of SARS-CoV-2-reactive T cell receptors following Ad26.COV2.S vaccination. The TCR-sequenced set comprised around 32 samples: roughly 19 Ad26.COV2.S vaccine recipients, 5 placebo recipients and 8 SARS-CoV-2 convalescent individuals. Trial participants were randomized into five groups of five, in which low-dose or high-dose Ad26.COV2.S was given once or twice, or placebo was given on both occasions. Investigators did not know the trial group allocation while performing experiments and assessing outcomes.

TCRbeta CDR3 regions were sequenced with the immunoSEQ Assay. After extraction, genomic DNA underwent amplification by bias-controlled multiplex PCR, followed by high-throughput sequencing. Per the source publication's procedure: To quantify the absolute abundance of each unique TCRbeta CDR3 region, sequences were collapsed and filtered. T cell fraction was estimated by normalizing TCRbeta template counts to usable DNA, which was measured by amplifying reference genes present in all nucleated cells. Repertoire TCRs were annotated as SARS-CoV-2-specific by exact matching of V gene, CDR3 amino acid sequence and J gene to a known reactive TCR set. The reference SARS-CoV-2 TCR set came from MIRA and was filtered for enrichment in COVID-19-positive ImmuneCODE repertoires, removing public or cross-reactive TCRs. Based on the MIRA antigens, annotated TCRs were further analysed at the level of specific ORF or position within ORF. Depth was the summed frequency of annotated unique rearrangements, while breadth was defined as annotated unique rearrangements over total unique productive rearrangements. Two-sided Wilcoxon rank-sum tests were applied when comparing TCR breadth between groups. Drawn from immuneACCESS, this table holds only the in-frame rearrangements with V and J called that TCRdb kept. Clones are partly lost; checked studies trace under half to an unresolved V gene and leave the rest unexplained. V, J and clone size are taken as reported in that table, and D and trimming were inferred from the DNA itself. The sample table shows approximately 300,000 clones, and around 84% are seen once. Of the sample, less than 2% is held by the ten largest clones.

This specimen's treatment or condition label, per the study, means: roughly 18 received Ad26.COV2.S at low or high dose, single or two shots; about 5 received placebo; per-sample allocation not given. For vaccine and placebo recipients, repertoires were sequenced using samples collected on day 63 after the first injection. In Cohort 1b, 25 to 30 adults aged 18-55 years were enrolled at a single site in Boston, USA, between 29 July and 7 August 2020. Ad26.COV2.S was a replication-incompetent adenovirus type 26 vector expressing a prefusion-stabilized SARS-CoV-2 spike protein from the original Wuhan strain. This clone was observed a single time. No antigen is known for it. Base qualities are missing; no much larger clone stands one base away. Including cysteine and phenylalanine, the CDR3 has 13 amino acids. The sequence is cut down to CDR3 DNA, 39 bases in frame from base 1. The trim is 3 bases for V and 5 bases for J, with a gap of 8 bases between the germline ends. The germline V gene provides CDR1 SGHDT and CDR2 YYEEEE.

What the research found in general, with its limitations: After vaccination, substantial breadth of spike-specific CD8+ and CD4+ T cell responses was reported. According to the authors, total T cell responses may have been underestimated by the TCR breadth and depth analyses. Higher spike-specific TCR breadth was observed in Ad26.COV2.S recipients than in placebo recipients (P = 0.0014). The study lacked the statistical power to compare responses across vaccine doses or regimens. Comparable non-spike TCR breadth was observed between vaccine and placebo recipients, consistent with only spike being contained in the vaccine.

This sequence originates from a person between 18 and 59 years old who received the Ad26.COV2.S COVID-19 vaccine or a placebo. This chain is built from TRBV5-6 and TRBJ2-2; the D gene identity is not certain. The starting material was peripheral blood, obtained in a trial of Ad26.COV2.S vaccine versus placebo. The CDR3 region: CASSSDVTGELFF. The DNA reads as follows: TGTGCCAGCAGCTCCGACGTGACCGGGGAGCTGTTTTTT.